A single sample gave rise to the 14 T cell receptor beta chains below, sequenced in a study of blood T cell repertoires in COVID-19. TCRdb's copy holds only in-frame clones and misses some; the assay was immunoSEQ multiplex PCR. The sample holds just under 50,000 clones, around 90% seen once. The sequencing input was peripheral blood. The source of these receptors is a human donor in a cohort sampled during active COVID-19.

This rearrangement joins TRBV13 to TRBJ1-3, with TRBD1 as a possible D gene (5 bases). Germline CDR1 PRHDT, CDR2 FYEKMQ (reference sequence). CDR3 size: 14 residues. Written as DNA, the CDR3 is TGTGTGTGTGGGCAGGGTCGAAGTGGAAACACCATATATTTT. This encodes CVCGQGRSGNTIYF.

This clone was counted only a few times. The chain combines TRBV7-3 with TRBJ2-1, with D perhaps matching TRBD2 (5 bases). Trimming pared 3 bases from V and 6 bases from J, leaving 9 bases between. The CDR3 is 13 residues long. The V gene's germline CDR1 is SGHTA and CDR2 FQGTGA. CDR3 nucleotide sequence: TGTGCCAGCAGCTTGGCCGGAGGCAATGAGCAGTTCTTC. Translating gives CASSLAGGNEQFF.

The genes are TRBV30 and TRBJ1-5, with 7 bases that match TRBD1. The CDR3 length is 15 residues. Germline CDR1 and CDR2: GTSNPN and SVGIG (reference sequence). The junction had 10 bases not matched to a gene; V was cut back by 2 bases and J by 6 bases. The chain's CDR3 is CAWSFGQGESQPQHF. The CDR3 region has the DNA TGTGCCTGGAGTTTTGGGCAGGGGGAGAGTCAGCCCCAGCATTTT.

This rearrangement joins TRBV6-5 to TRBJ2-7; 8 bases map to TRBD1. V shed 2 bases and J 5 bases; nucleotides not matched to a gene: 8. Looked up from germline, CDR1 is MNHEY and CDR2 is SVGAGI. The CDR3 consists of 15 residues. Written as DNA, the CDR3 is TGTGCCAGCAGTTACATGGGGGACAGGAGCCACGAGCAGTACTTC. It yields the protein CASSYMGDRSHEQYF.

This sequence joins TRBV27 and TRBJ1-4, with 8 bases aligning to TRBD1. CDR3 length: 14 amino acids. Trimming cost V 7 bases and J 3 bases; bases outside gene matches: 4. Germline CDR1 and CDR2: MNHEY and SMNVEV (reference sequence). The CDR3 DNA reads TGTGCCAGCACCTCAGGGGGCTCTAATGAAAAACTGTTTTTT. This sequence encodes CASTSGGSNEKLFF.

This sequence joins TRBV5-6 and TRBJ2-3, with 12 nucleotides matching TRBD2. V gave up 0 bases and J gave up 2 bases; unmatched junction bases: 4. CDR1 and CDR2 from the germline V gene are SGHDT and YYEEEE. The CDR3 length is 17 residues. The CDR3 spells CASSLGGTSGYTDTQYF. CDR3 coding DNA: TGTGCCAGCAGCTTGGGGGGGACTAGCGGGTACACAGATACGCAGTATTTT.

The chain recombines TRBV14 with TRBJ1-2; the D gene is possibly TRBD1 (5 bases). This CDR3 comprises 16 residues. Germline CDR1 reads SGHDN; CDR2 reads FVKESK. V was clipped by 0 bases and J by 4 bases, with 15 bases between them. CDR3 region: CASSQDPHGGVYGYTF. The CDR3 DNA reads as TGTGCCAGCAGCCAAGATCCCCACGGGGGTGTCTATGGCTACACCTTC.

The CDR3 bases are TGTGCCAGTAGGGACAGATTGAACACTGAAGCTTTCTTT. It specifies CASRDRLNTEAFF. V is TRBV19 and J is TRBJ1-1; possible D gene TRBD1, 6 bases. The length of the CDR3 is 13 residues. CDR1 is LNHDA, CDR2 SQIVND, per germline (reference sequence). The V gene lost 6 bases and the J gene lost 0 bases, with 8 bases spanning the gap.

The genes are TRBV5-4 and TRBJ1-6; no firm D call. V shed 2 bases and J shed 7 bases, with 10 bases lying between them. CDR3 length: 14 amino acids. Germline V lookup: CDR1 SGHNT, CDR2 YYREEE (reference sequence). This chain's CDR3 is CASSFDGYNSPLHF. CDR3 DNA: TGTGCCAGCAGCTTTGACGGGTACAATTCACCCCTCCACTTT.

CDR3 DNA: TGTGCCAGCAGCCGCGGGACAGGGGGCGCGGGAGCTTTCTTT. It specifies CASSRGTGGAGAFF. This rearrangement joins TRBV6-5 to TRBJ1-1, with 12 bases aligning to TRBD1. Germline CDR1 and CDR2: MNHEY and SVGAGI. V was pared by 6 bases and J by 10 bases, with 9 bases of the junction left unmatched. The CDR3 is 14 residues long.

The gene calls are TRBV19 and TRBJ1-5; 9 bases are shared with TRBD1. The CDR3 contains 17 residues. Germline V gene sequence: CDR1 LNHDA, CDR2 SQIVND (reference sequence). The V and J ends lost 5 bases and 3 bases, in that order; junction bases with no gene match: 11. The CDR3 DNA is TGTGCCAGTAGTCCGGACAGGGGCGGGGTGGCCAATCAGCCCCAGCATTTT. Encoded protein: CASSPDRGGVANQPQHF.

The chain links TRBV11-2 to TRBJ2-6; 10 positions match TRBD1. The CDR3 sequence is 18 residues long. Germline loops: CDR1 SGHAT, CDR2 FQNNGV. V trimming: 6 bases; J trimming: 1 base; junction bases outside the gene matches: 9. Here the CDR3 reads CASSPRDRGRSGANVLTF. CDR3 coding DNA: TGTGCCAGCAGTCCTCGGGACAGGGGAAGATCTGGGGCCAACGTCCTGACTTTC.

The chain has TRBV5-4 and TRBJ2-1, with 13 bases aligning to TRBD2. Germline values: CDR1 SGHNT, CDR2 YYREEE (reference sequence). CDR3 size: 15 residues. The ends lost 4 bases at V and 5 bases at J; junction bases unmatched: 3. The CDR3 sequence is CASSEGLAGDNEQFF. CDR3 nucleotides: TGTGCCAGCAGCGAAGGACTAGCGGGGGACAATGAGCAGTTCTTC. Complete variable domain (other parts from reference TRBV5-4 and TRBJ2-1): ETGVTQSPTHLIKTRGQQVTLRCSSQSGHNTVSWYQQALGQGPQFIFQYYREEENGRGNFPPRFSGLQFPNYSSELNVNALELDDSALYLCASSEGLAGDNEQFFGPGTRLTVL.

V usage is TRBV6-5 and J usage is TRBJ2-7; 7 bases align to TRBD1. V trimming: 5 bases; J trimming: 0 bases; junction bases outside the gene matches: 7. The length of the CDR3 is 15 residues. Germline CDR1 MNHEY, CDR2 SVGAGI. In DNA, the CDR3 is TGTGCCAGCAGTATAAGGACAGGTAGCTCCTACGAGCAGTACTTC. Protein: CASSIRTGSSYEQYF.